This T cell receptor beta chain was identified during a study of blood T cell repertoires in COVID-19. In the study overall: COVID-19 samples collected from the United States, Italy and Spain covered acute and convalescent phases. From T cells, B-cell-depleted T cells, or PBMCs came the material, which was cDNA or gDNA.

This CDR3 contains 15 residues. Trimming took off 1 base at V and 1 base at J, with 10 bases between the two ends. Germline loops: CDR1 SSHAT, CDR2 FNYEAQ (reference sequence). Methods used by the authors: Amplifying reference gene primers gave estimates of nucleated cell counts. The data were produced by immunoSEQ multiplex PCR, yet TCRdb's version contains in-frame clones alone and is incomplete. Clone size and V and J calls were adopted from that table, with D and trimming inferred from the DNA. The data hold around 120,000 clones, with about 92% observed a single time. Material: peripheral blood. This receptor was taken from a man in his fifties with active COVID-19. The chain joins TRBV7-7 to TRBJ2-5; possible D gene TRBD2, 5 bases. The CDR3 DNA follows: TGTGCCAGCAGCTTAGGAGCGGTACCCCAAGAGACCCAGTACTTC. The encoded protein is CASSLGAVPQETQYF.